The 18 T cell receptor beta chains below come from one sample, sequenced in a study of T cells expressing NK-cell markers. TCRdb re-called the 5' RACE reads; every CDR3 protein appears as one record, without DNA. This sample's clone table lists 550,000 to 600,000 distinct CDR3 sequences. The material sequenced was blood T cells: a sorted CD56 or NKG2C T cell subset, CD4+ or CD8+ T cells, or bulk PBMC T cells (not recorded which). These receptors were collected from a man aged 18-30 years in good health.

The rearrangement joins TRBV5-1 to TRBJ2-1; TCRdb's D gene call, TRBD1, goes unchecked for lack of DNA. The length of the CDR3 is 15 residues. CDR1 is SGHRS, CDR2 YFSETQ, per germline. CDR3 protein: CASSLVGGYRNEQFF. Combining the CDR3 with reference TRBV5-1 and TRBJ2-1 gives the whole variable domain KAGVTQTPRYLIKTRGQQVTLSCSPISGHRSVSWYQQTPGQGLQFLFEYFSETQRNKGNFPGRFSGRQFSNSRSEMNVSTLELGDSALYLCASSLVGGYRNEQFFGPGTRLTVL.

The rearrangement uses TRBV5-1 and TRBJ2-2; without DNA, the TCRdb call of TRBD1 cannot be checked. The CDR3 has 17 residues. Germline V lookup: CDR1 SGHRS, CDR2 YFSETQ. CDR3 loop: CASSPFGTGSGTGELFF.

The chain joins TRBV5-6 to TRBJ2-7; the TRBD1 assignment by TCRdb is unverifiable without DNA. Germline V gene sequence: CDR1 SGHDT, CDR2 YYEEEE. The CDR3 is 15 amino acids. The CDR3 reads CASSQGGGLVYEQYF.

This chain joins TRBV12-3 or TRBV12-4 and TRBJ1-2; TCRdb lists TRBD1, though no DNA is available to test this call. The CDR3 runs 15 residues. CDR3 sequence: CASSRGTGTNYGYTF.

This chain connects TRBV7-9 to TRBJ1-1; no DNA is available, so the TRBD1 call from TCRdb remains unchecked. The germline V gene encodes CDR1 SEHNR and CDR2 FQNEAQ (reference sequence). The CDR3 consists of 15 residues. CDR3: CASSPPVGPNTEAFF. Filled out from reference TRBV7-9 and TRBJ1-1, the complete variable domain reads DTGVSQNPRHKITKRGQNVTFRCDPISEHNRLYWYRQTLGQGPEFLTYFQNEAQLEKSRLLSDRFSAERPKGSFSTLEIQRTEQGDSAMYLCASSPPVGPNTEAFFGQGTRLTVV.

V usage is TRBV7-8 and J usage is TRBJ2-2; without DNA, the TCRdb call of TRBD2 cannot be checked. CDR1 is SGHVS and CDR2 is FQNEAQ in the germline V gene. CDR3 size: 15 residues. CDR3 in amino acids: CASSLNSGTSGELFF.

The V and J genes are TRBV7-6 and TRBJ2-3; TCRdb outputs TRBD1, but without DNA this stays unchecked. CDR3 length: 13 residues. Germline V gene lookup returns CDR1 SGHVS and CDR2 FNYEAQ. The CDR3 sequence: CASSLKGGDTQYF.

The CDR3 sequence is CAGSAGIGKNIQYF. The genes are TRBV30 and TRBJ2-4; TCRdb picks TRBD2, but there is no DNA to check that call. CDR1 is GTSNPN and CDR2 is SVGIG in the germline V gene (reference sequence). CDR3 length: 14 amino acids. The full variable domain, in which reference TRBV30 and TRBJ2-4 provide the parts outside the CDR3, is SQTIHQWPATLVQPVGSPLSLECTVEGTSNPNLYWYRQAAGRGLQLLFYSVGIGQISSEVPQNLSASRPQDRQFILSSKKLLLSDSGFYLCAGSAGIGKNIQYFGAGTRLSVL.

V gene TRBV5-1 combines with J gene TRBJ2-1; lacking DNA, the TRBD1 call made by TCRdb goes unchecked. The germline V gene encodes CDR1 SGHRS and CDR2 YFSETQ. The CDR3 is 15 residues long. This chain's CDR3 is CARGQRGRGYNEQFF.

The chain is built from TRBV7-2 and TRBJ2-1; TCRdb selects TRBD2, and the lack of DNA leaves this call unchecked. CDR1 and CDR2 from the germline V gene are SGHTA and FQGNSA. The CDR3 loop spans 16 amino acids. The CDR3 sequence is CASSIGPVGSYNEQFF.

V and J are TRBV5-1 and TRBJ2-5; TCRdb outputs TRBD1, but without DNA this stays unchecked. CDR3 size: 16 residues. The germline gives CDR1 SGHRS, CDR2 YFSETQ. The CDR3 protein is CASSQNRRGGQETQYF.

This chain's CDR3 is CASSLTPSVEQFF. The chain employs TRBV7-3 and TRBJ2-1; TCRdb calls TRBD2, which cannot be checked without DNA. The CDR3 sequence is 13 residues long. Per germline, CDR1 SGHTA and CDR2 FQGTGA.

The J gene is TRBJ2-1, the V gene TRBV30. The CDR3 covers 15 residues. CDR1 and CDR2 (germline): GTSNPN, SVGIG (reference sequence). Here the CDR3 reads CAWSVWRESNNEQFF.

The rearrangement joins TRBV6-5 to TRBJ2-5; TCRdb lists TRBD2, though no DNA is available to test this call. The CDR3 loop spans 17 amino acids. Germline CDR1 and CDR2: MNHEY and SVGAGI. The CDR3 sequence: CASSYPSLSGIRETQYF.

CDR3 sequence: CASRGDSFPYEQYF. This rearrangement joins TRBV7-2 to TRBJ2-7; TCRdb outputs TRBD1, but without DNA this stays unchecked. The CDR3 has 14 amino acids. Germline V lookup: CDR1 SGHTA, CDR2 FQGNSA.

The rearrangement uses TRBV29-1 and TRBJ2-1; checking the TCRdb D call of TRBD1 is not possible without DNA. The germline gives CDR1 SQVTM, CDR2 ANQGSEA. The CDR3 consists of 12 residues. The CDR3 sequence: CSVGHRANEQFF.

This chain connects TRBV28 to TRBJ2-2; TCRdb names TRBD1, which stays unverified in the absence of DNA. Germline V gene sequence: CDR1 MDHEN, CDR2 SYDVKM. The CDR3 runs 15 residues. The CDR3 spells CASSSGGRGIGELFF.

V gene TRBV4-3 combines with J gene TRBJ2-1. The length of the CDR3 is 16 residues. Germline lookup yields CDR1 LGHNA and CDR2 YSLEER. The CDR3 spells CASSQDGQGPYNEQFF.